These 9 T cell receptor beta chains were all obtained from the same sample, sequenced in a study of PD-1 blockade in classical Hodgkin lymphoma. Some clones are missing from TCRdb's copy, which holds only in-frame ones; the method was immunoSEQ multiplex PCR. The sample contains roughly 40,000 clones, 60% to 70% of which appear only once. Time point meaning: cycle 4 day 1 (C4D1), after around six weeks of nivolumab. Every patient had relapsed following autologous stem cell transplantation, and cohorts differed in brentuximab vedotin exposure. Material: peripheral blood mononuclear cells (PBMCs), obtained before the fourth cycle of nivolumab. The receptors derive from a human donor with classical Hodgkin lymphoma.

This chain joins TRBV30 and TRBJ2-5, with D possibly called TRBD1 or TRBD2 (7 bases each). Germline CDR1 GTSNPN, CDR2 SVGIG (reference sequence). Trimming took off 0 bases at V and 3 bases at J, with 11 bases between the two ends. The CDR3 extends over 14 amino acids. Here the CDR3 DNA reads TGTGCCTGGAGTGTGGGGGGGACAGAAGAGACCCAGTACTTC. This sequence encodes CAWSVGGTEETQYF.

This clone was picked up one time. The rearrangement links TRBV5-1 to TRBJ1-2, with TRBD1 as a possible D gene (5 bases). The germline V gene encodes CDR1 SGHRS and CDR2 YFSETQ. V lost 4 bases and J lost 6, with 16 bases in between. This CDR3 has 14 amino acids. The CDR3 coding sequence is TGCGCCAGCAGCCCCGGTGGGGGGGGGAATGGCTACACCTTC. Residues: CASSPGGGGNGYTF.

This chain links TRBV7-8 with TRBJ2-7, with TRBD1 matching 10 bases. The CDR3 totals 14 residues. Trimming removed 1 base from V and 5 bases from J; junction bases left unmatched: 2. CDR1 is SGHVS and CDR2 is FQNEAQ in the germline V gene. The DNA for the CDR3 is TGTGCCAGCAGCTTAGGACAGGGGGCGAACGAGCAGTACTTC. It codes for CASSLGQGANEQYF.

V gene TRBV5-6 combines with J gene TRBJ2-2, with D perhaps TRBD2 (5 bases). Germline CDR1 reads SGHDT; CDR2 reads YYEEEE. V gave up 5 bases and J gave up 9 bases, with 23 bases separating them. This CDR3 spans 16 amino acids. In nucleotides, the CDR3 is TGTGCCAGCAGTCGGAGGACTCTAAGTAGTTCTTGGGAGCTGTTTTTT. It codes for CASSRRTLSSSWELFF.

At least ten counts were recorded for this clone. This chain joins TRBV10-2 and TRBJ1-1; D unclear. The V end lost 2 bases, the J end lost 1 base, and 8 bases lay between the germline ends. The CDR3 spans 14 residues. In germline, CDR1 is WSHSY, CDR2 SAAADI. The CDR3 here is CASSEPTWNTEAFF. The CDR3 nucleotides read TGCGCCAGCAGTGAGCCGACCTGGAACACTGAAGCTTTCTTT.

The V gene is TRBV18, the J gene TRBJ2-7; no firm D call. CDR1 is KGHSH, CDR2 LQKENI, per germline. V lost 5 bases to trimming and J lost 0 bases, with 11 bases between them. The CDR3 extends over 14 amino acids. The CDR3 DNA reads TGTGCCAGCTCATTCTCTGGGTCCTCCTACGAGCAGTACTTC. It codes for CASSFSGSSYEQYF.

The chain links TRBV19 to TRBJ2-3, with 13 bases that match TRBD2. CDR3 size: 17 residues. Losses at the gene ends were 4 bases for V and 2 bases for J; bases not matched to a gene: 6. The germline V gene encodes CDR1 LNHDA and CDR2 SQIVND (reference sequence). The CDR3 spells CASSSGLAGAFTDTQYF. The CDR3 bases are TGTGCCAGTAGTAGCGGACTAGCGGGGGCCTTCACAGATACGCAGTATTTT.

The V gene is TRBV19, the J gene TRBJ2-7, with TRBD2 as a possible D gene (5 bases). The CDR3 runs 13 residues. Trimming took off 3 bases at V and 3 bases at J, with 9 bases between the two ends. CDR1 is LNHDA and CDR2 is SQIVND in the germline V gene (reference sequence). The CDR3 DNA follows: TGTGCCAGTAGTATGACACGGGACTACGAGCAGTACTTC. This translates into CASSMTRDYEQYF.

Relative to its sample, this clone is medium-sized. V and J are TRBV6-1 and TRBJ2-7; a weak D match, TRBD1 (6 bases). V lost 6 bases and J lost 2, with 17 bases in between. Germline CDR1 and CDR2: MNHNS and SASEGT. The CDR3 covers 15 residues. CDR3 residues: CASSLQTGSPYEQYF. CDR3 DNA sequence: TGTGCCAGCAGCCTCCAAACAGGGTCCCCCTACGAGCAGTACTTC.